Listed below are T cell receptor beta chains from one sample, sequenced in a study of T cells in Graves' hyperthyroidism and ophthalmopathy. TCRdb fed the multiplex PCR reads into MiXCR, producing one record per CDR3 protein. The sample contains about 210,000 distinct CDR3 sequences, 17% of which appear only once. Sequenced: blood. The receptor source for this set is a middle-aged man with Graves' hyperthyroidism. Each CDR3 is given without its conserved first and last residue. The order of the fields is V gene, J gene, CDR3 protein.

v_call: TRBV7-3; j_call: TRBJ2-2; cdr3_aa: ASSLTRTGTGELF
v_call: TRBV9; j_call: TRBJ2-2; cdr3_aa: ASSVGSGGELF
v_call: TRBV6-1; j_call: TRBJ2-1; cdr3_aa: ASSLKFGNEQF
v_call: TRBV28; j_call: TRBJ2-1; cdr3_aa: ASSWRVYNEQF
v_call: TRBV3-1; j_call: TRBJ1-1; cdr3_aa: ASSSRTAMNTEAF
v_call: TRBV27; j_call: TRBJ2-3; cdr3_aa: ASSFGWGSDTQY
v_call: TRBV2; j_call: TRBJ1-2; cdr3_aa: ASKGQGPYGYT
v_call: TRBV20-1; j_call: TRBJ2-3; cdr3_aa: SARPTGRGTDTQY
v_call: TRBV7-3; j_call: TRBJ2-3; cdr3_aa: ASSLGELAGGIADTQY
v_call: TRBV6-1; j_call: TRBJ2-3; cdr3_aa: ASSARGQSTDTQY
v_call: TRBV28; j_call: TRBJ1-6; cdr3_aa: ASSLKGTQKIDSPLH
v_call: TRBV27; j_call: TRBJ2-3; cdr3_aa: ASSRTSGSSFVRDTQY
v_call: TRBV6-1; j_call: TRBJ2-5; cdr3_aa: ASSAIQETQY
v_call: TRBV3-1; j_call: TRBJ1-4; cdr3_aa: ASSQVFQGGEKLF
v_call: TRBV15; j_call: TRBJ1-5; cdr3_aa: ATSRDGRGSNQPQH
v_call: TRBV28; j_call: TRBJ2-7; cdr3_aa: ASSPDLDRGYEQY
v_call: TRBV11-3; j_call: TRBJ2-3; cdr3_aa: ASSGGLAGGPGTDTQY
v_call: TRBV29-1; j_call: TRBJ2-3; cdr3_aa: SVRTGKETDTQY
v_call: TRBV5-1; j_call: TRBJ2-7; cdr3_aa: ASSFGQGESYEQY
v_call: TRBV5-4; j_call: TRBJ1-1; cdr3_aa: ASSRDTTNTEAF
v_call: TRBV20-1; j_call: TRBJ2-2; cdr3_aa: SARDFVTVNTGELF
v_call: TRBV18; j_call: TRBJ2-1; cdr3_aa: ASSRGNPGQGVNEQF
v_call: TRBV20-1; j_call: TRBJ1-4; cdr3_aa: SVGGTAATNEKLF
v_call: TRBV2; j_call: TRBJ2-1; cdr3_aa: ASSRGVGRGEQF
v_call: TRBV29-1; j_call: TRBJ1-2; cdr3_aa: SVGGGDYGYT
v_call: TRBV28; j_call: TRBJ2-3; cdr3_aa: ASSFWGEGGDTQY
v_call: TRBV2; j_call: TRBJ2-1; cdr3_aa: ATGLAGGNSYNEQF
v_call: TRBV3-1; j_call: TRBJ2-1; cdr3_aa: ASSLWGGQGYNEQF
v_call: TRBV20-1; j_call: TRBJ2-3; cdr3_aa: SALGTSGRPDTQY
v_call: TRBV29-1; j_call: TRBJ2-3; cdr3_aa: SVTSGRADTQY
v_call: TRBV10-3; j_call: TRBJ2-1; cdr3_aa: AISEPVGGTYNEQF
v_call: TRBV11-3; j_call: TRBJ1-1; cdr3_aa: ASSLVAENTEAF
v_call: TRBV20-1; j_call: TRBJ2-3; cdr3_aa: SARPLVDTQY
v_call: TRBV6-1; j_call: TRBJ2-7; cdr3_aa: ASSRGPYAYEQY
v_call: TRBV5-5; j_call: TRBJ2-1; cdr3_aa: ASSGAWTGTSYNEQF
v_call: TRBV3-1; j_call: TRBJ2-7; cdr3_aa: ASSQEDEQY
v_call: TRBV20-1; j_call: TRBJ1-4; cdr3_aa: SARDLLLTNEKLF
v_call: TRBV20-1; j_call: TRBJ2-5; cdr3_aa: SARVGGKETQY
v_call: TRBV7-3; j_call: TRBJ2-1; cdr3_aa: ASSLRAGGSAYNEQF
v_call: TRBV2; j_call: TRBJ2-7; cdr3_aa: ASSETDYHQQY
v_call: TRBV6-2/TRBV6-3; j_call: TRBJ2-1; cdr3_aa: ASSYWTSHSYNEQF
v_call: TRBV28; j_call: TRBJ2-4; cdr3_aa: ASSLAPARNIQY
v_call: TRBV11-1; j_call: TRBJ2-1; cdr3_aa: ASRPGTSGKGNEQF
v_call: TRBV18; j_call: TRBJ2-7; cdr3_aa: ASSPSTGNEQY
v_call: TRBV20-1; j_call: TRBJ2-7; cdr3_aa: SGGASYEQY